These 12 T cell receptor beta chains were all obtained from the same sample, sequenced in a study of control samples from healthy donors and cancer patients. Sequencing used immunoSEQ multiplex PCR; TCRdb keeps in-frame clones, though not all of them. The sample shows about 120,000 clones, 80% to 95% of them seen only once. The sample taken for sequencing was blood. The receptors were gathered from a young woman in good health.

In this sample, this clone turned up once. The chain employs TRBV28 and TRBJ1-5, with no clear D. The CDR3 sequence is 12 residues long. Per germline, CDR1 MDHEN and CDR2 SYDVKM. V shed 3 bases and J shed 4 bases, with 4 bases lying between them. CDR3 sequence reads: CASSFPNQPQHF. For the CDR3, the DNA is TGTGCCAGCAGTTTTCCTAATCAGCCCCAGCATTTT.

This clone was counted a single time. CDR3 sequence: CASSDGPGVGEQYF. The CDR3 bases are TGTGCCAGCAGTGACGGTCCAGGGGTGGGCGAGCAGTACTTC. This sequence joins TRBV6-4 and TRBJ2-7; D might be TRBD1 (6 bases). Germline V lookup: CDR1 MRHNA, CDR2 SNTAGT. This CDR3 is 14 amino acids long. V was trimmed by 2 bases and J by 6 bases, leaving 14 bases between them.

This chain connects TRBV28 to TRBJ2-1; 8 bases agree with TRBD1. This CDR3 is built from 15 residues. With V trimmed by 6 bases and J by 4 bases, 8 bases remained unmatched. Per germline, CDR1 MDHEN and CDR2 SYDVKM. CDR3 nucleotides: TGTGCCAGCAGCAAAGCCGGGACAGGTTACAATGAGCAGTTCTTC. Protein product: CASSKAGTGYNEQFF.

DNA for the CDR3: TGTGCCAGCAAGGACGGAGGGGCCGCTGAGGCGAATCAGCCCCAGCATTTT. Encoded protein: CASKDGGAAEANQPQHF. The chain is built from TRBV12-1 and TRBJ1-5. TRBV12-1 is a recognized pseudogene. The CDR3 has 17 amino acids.

This chain uses TRBV19 with TRBJ2-7; D is unclear. The V and J ends lost 6 bases and 4 bases respectively, with 19 bases between them. The CDR3 has 15 residues. Germline lookup yields CDR1 LNHDA and CDR2 SQIVND (reference sequence). The CDR3 reads CASSPMGTRVYEQYF. CDR3 sequence (DNA): TGTGCCAGTAGCCCAATGGGCACCCGGGTTTACGAGCAGTACTTC. Complete variable domain (other parts from reference TRBV19 and TRBJ2-7): DGGITQSPKYLFRKEGQNVTLSCEQNLNHDAMYWYRQDPGQGLRLIYYSQIVNDFQKGDIAEGYSVSREKKESFPLTVTSAQKNPTAFYLCASSPMGTRVYEQYFGPGTRLTVT.

The chain links TRBV28 to TRBJ1-5; 8 positions agree with TRBD1. V was clipped by 5 bases and J by 2 bases; unmatched bases: 5. Germline CDR1 reads MDHEN; CDR2 reads SYDVKM. The CDR3 is 15 residues long. The CDR3 nucleotides read TGTGCCAGCAGTGACAGGGGAGGGGGCAATCAGCCCCAGCATTTT. It is translated as CASSDRGGGNQPQHF.

The table lists this clone with a few counts. The V call is TRBV2, the J call TRBJ1-3; D perhaps matches TRBD1 (5 bases). CDR3 length equals 13 residues. Germline CDR1 reads SNHLY; CDR2 reads FYNNEI. Deletions cut 6 bases from V and 2 bases from J, with 8 bases between. The CDR3 sequence is CASRQGAGNTIYF. CDR3 DNA sequence: TGTGCCAGCAGACAAGGGGCTGGAAACACCATATATTTT. Drawing the rest from reference TRBV2 and TRBJ1-3, the complete variable domain is EPEVTQTPSHQVTQMGQEVILRCVPISNHLYFYWYRQILGQKVEFLVSFYNNEISEKSEIFDDQFSVERPDGSNFTLKIRSTKLEDSAMYFCASRQGAGNTIYFGEGSWLTVV.

This chain links TRBV5-1 with TRBJ2-7; D might be TRBD1 or TRBD2, each matching 6 bases. There are 15 residues in the CDR3. V lost 0 bases, J lost 2 bases, and 12 bases lay in between. Germline V CDR1 and CDR2: SGHRS, YFSETQ. In DNA, the CDR3 is TGCGCCAGCAGCTTGGGGGGGGCGTCCGCCTACGAGCAGTACTTC. Translating gives CASSLGGASAYEQYF.

The V call is TRBV7-2, the J call TRBJ1-5; D unresolved. Germline loops: CDR1 SGHTA, CDR2 FQGNSA. V was trimmed by 0 bases and J by 10 bases, leaving 7 bases between them. This CDR3 has 12 residues. The CDR3 reads CASSLARGPQHF. CDR3 coding DNA: TGTGCCAGCAGCTTAGCCCGGGGTCCCCAGCATTTT. The variable domain in full, completed from reference TRBV7-2 and TRBJ1-5, reads GAGVSQSPSNKVTEKGKDVELRCDPISGHTALYWYRQSLGQGLEFLIYFQGNSAPDKSGLPSDRFSAERTGGSVSTLTIQRTQQEDSAVYLCASSLARGPQHFGDGTRLSIL.

This sequence joins TRBV19 and TRBJ2-5, with D tentatively TRBD1 or TRBD2 (6 bases each). The CDR3 is 16 amino acids. Between the trimmed V and J ends, which lost 5 bases and 4 bases, there was a span of 20 bases. Germline CDR1 LNHDA, CDR2 SQIVND (reference sequence). The CDR3 nucleotides read TGTGCCAGTAGTGCGCGGGACGCATCCAGGGGAGAGACCCAGTACTTC. Amino acid sequence: CASSARDASRGETQYF.

V and J are TRBV5-4 and TRBJ2-7; 11 bases agree with TRBD1. V lost 4 bases, J lost 2 bases, and 5 bases stayed unmatched. The CDR3 consists of 15 residues. The V gene's germline CDR1 is SGHNT and CDR2 YYREEE (reference sequence). The CDR3 sequence: CASSEGDRGTYEQYF. CDR3 sequence (DNA): TGTGCCAGCAGCGAAGGGGACAGGGGGACCTACGAGCAGTACTTC.

The rearrangement uses TRBV6-6 and TRBJ2-7; 8 nucleotides align to TRBD1. The germline V gene encodes CDR1 MNHNY and CDR2 SVGAGI (reference sequence). Trimming at V came to 5 bases and at J to 2 bases, leaving 14 bases not matched to a gene. This CDR3 region has 17 residues. The CDR3, as DNA: TGTGCCAGCAGTCGCTCAGGGGGCAACCTCGTTACCTACGAGCAGTACTTC. Translation gives CASSRSGGNLVTYEQYF.